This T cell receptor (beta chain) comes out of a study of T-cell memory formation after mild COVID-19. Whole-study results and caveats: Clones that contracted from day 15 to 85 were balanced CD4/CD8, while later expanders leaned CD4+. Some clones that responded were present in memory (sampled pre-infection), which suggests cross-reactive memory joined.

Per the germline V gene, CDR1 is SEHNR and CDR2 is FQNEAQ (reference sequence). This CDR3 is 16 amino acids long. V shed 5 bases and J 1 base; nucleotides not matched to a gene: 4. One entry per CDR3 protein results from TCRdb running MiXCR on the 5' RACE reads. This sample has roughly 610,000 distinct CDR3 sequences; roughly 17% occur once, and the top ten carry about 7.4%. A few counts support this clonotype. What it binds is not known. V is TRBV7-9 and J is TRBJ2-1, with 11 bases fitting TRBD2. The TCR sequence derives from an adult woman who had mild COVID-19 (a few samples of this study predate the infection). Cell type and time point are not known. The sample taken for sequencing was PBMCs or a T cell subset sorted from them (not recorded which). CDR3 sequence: CASSTTSGVSYNEQFF. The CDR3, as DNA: TGTGCCAGCAGCACGACTAGCGGGGTTTCCTACAATGAGCAGTTCTTC.